This TCR beta chain derives from a study of radiotherapy plus CTLA-4 blockade in lung cancer. Sequenced by immunoSEQ multiplex PCR; TCRdb stores in-frame clones only, minus some. The sample records over 85,000 clones, 88% being singletons. This CDR3 is 15 amino acids long. V was pared by 0 bases and J by 10 bases, with 16 bases between. Concerning this clone itself: Its antigen is unidentified.

Participants had chemo-refractory metastatic non-small-cell lung cancer and were treated with focal radiation plus ipilimumab CTLA-4 blockade. Study-level results: Blood-borne expansion of tumor-derived TCR clones followed radiotherapy plus ipilimumab. The best predictor of response was reported to be early blood T cell clone dynamics, with interferon-beta.

The sequence came from a human donor with non-small cell lung cancer that progressed on radiotherapy plus ipilimumab. Source: peripheral blood, taken from a patient treated with radiotherapy plus ipilimumab. V usage is TRBV5-3 and J usage is TRBJ1-4; D perhaps matches TRBD1 (5 bases). TRBV5-3 is designated an ORF whose function remains uncertain. The CDR3 nucleotides are TGTGCCAGAAGCTTGGGAGGGACGAGGGTTGGAAAACTGTTTTTT. Encoded protein: CARSLGGTRVGKLFF.